This record looks at one T cell receptor beta chain sequence and its context. The specificity of this receptor is unknown. Per-nucleotide qualities are absent, and no much larger clonotype sits a single base away. Using the deep immunoSEQ assay, TCR CDR3 regions were amplified from genomic DNA by multiplex PCR. Extracted genomic DNA from each cell subset was distributed evenly across all wells of several immunoSEQ 96-well plates, and each plate was treated as a replicate. For sorted subsets, 150 to 200 ng genomic DNA, equal to some 30,000 T cell genomes, was loaded into each replicate PCR. The purified libraries were quantified using a Qubit 3.0 fluorometer, sized with a Bioanalyzer 2100, and then quantified again using the KAPA Library Quantification kit. Every immunoSEQ 96-well plate was sequenced on a separate single-read 150-cycle Illumina NextSeq 550 flow cell. For the original study's pipeline: Because the immunoSEQ output included only junctional sequences and no quality scores, the filtering could not be the same as the filtering used for full-length reads. Sequences were annotated with PyIR, a Python wrapper for IgBLAST v1.9, and V/J genes and CDR3 were assigned using IMGT germline references. Any read was removed if the V/J assignment was weak (E-value above 1e-6), the CDR3 was missing, or the read contained stop codons, out-of-frame junctions, or ambiguous translated residues. A V3J clonotype was defined by an identical inferred V gene, J gene, and CDR3 amino acid sequence. Percentage overlap between repertoires was calculated by dividing the number of shared unique clonotypes by the size of the smaller repertoire. Repertoire richness was assessed with RTK rarefaction, the Chao1 estimator, and Recon v2.1 estimates of unobserved clonotypes. For all TCRbeta clonotypes obtained by the gDNA method from a few donors, generation probabilities were computed with OLGA. TCRdb took this table from immuneACCESS and kept in-frame rearrangements with V and J called. Such tables lack part of the clones; where checked against another copy, unresolved V genes explain under half of the gap, and the rest is unexplained. The V and J calls and clone size are taken from that table; D and trimming were inferred from the DNA. This sample comprises over 1.4 million clones, roughly 95% of them detected only once. The ten largest clonotypes hold roughly 1.1% of the sample.

Trimming takes 4 bases from V and 2 bases from J, and the germline ends sit 9 bases apart. The CDR1 and CDR2 encoded by the germline V gene (reference sequence) are SGHNT and YYREEE. Including cysteine and phenylalanine, the CDR3 has 13 amino acids. Left in the record is the CDR3 DNA by itself, 39 bases read in frame from the first base. Healthy HIV-negative adults with no recently reported acute infections or vaccinations were included as donors. All donors were Caucasian adults living in Nashville, Tennessee, USA. Magnetic negative selection was used to enrich CD4+ T cells, after which naive cells were positively selected on CD45RA and the negative fraction became the memory subset. After blood collection by leukapheresis, PBMCs were isolated using Ficoll-Histopaque density gradient centrifugation and then cryopreserved in the vapor phase of liquid nitrogen. Purity and quantity of every magnetically sorted T cell population were checked by analytical flow cytometry. Each sorted fraction had its genomic DNA isolated and then quantified by UV absorbance on a Nanodrop 2000c.

The sample comes from a study of shared clonotypes between healthy human individuals (TCRdb year 2020). Some background on the complete study: The cohort included three men and a couple of women between 18 and 49 years of age. Blood TCR repertoires of five healthy adults were deeply sequenced to estimate repertoire size and the extent of clonotype sharing between individuals. Between about 0.94 and 8.9 billion PBMCs per donor were obtained by leukapheresis. Per donor, three plates each were used for CD4 naive and CD4 memory, two for CD8 naive, and one for CD8 memory. Different laboratories and diverse techniques were used to prepare libraries and sequence TCR repertoires, to increase sequencing depth and limit assay-specific biases.

Beyond this particular receptor, the publication reports: Compared with non-shared clonotypes, clonotypes shared by all four sorted-subset donors had higher generation probabilities. Naive subsets generally had larger estimated clonotype richness than memory subsets did. Only blood was sampled, and tissue TCR repertoires likely differ from those in blood. Because the study included only a small number of donors, the genetic and exposure-history diversity represented was limited. Incomplete sequencing was indicated by rarefaction of sorted-subset datasets, despite the large sequencing depth. Sharing across four donors was observed for about 5% of naive CD4, 3% to 3.5% of naive CD8, 2% to 2.5% of memory CD4, and roughly 0.4% of memory CD8 clonotypes. Pairwise subsampling indicated that sequencing depth was expected to affect the degree of clonotype sharing among donors.

The TCR was taken from a man in his thirties or forties in good health. Rearrangement joined TRBV5-4 to TRBJ2-5, with an unclear D gene assignment. The sequenced sample was naive CD4+ T cells sorted from blood. Read against the paper, the sample's cell subset or site label means: CD45RA+ positively selected. The CDR3 reads CASSPDTQETQYF. The DNA reads as follows: TGTGCCAGCAGCCCCGATACACAAGAGACCCAGTACTTC.